This TCR beta chain emerged from a study of blood T cell repertoires in COVID-19. On the study more broadly: Acute and convalescent COVID-19 samples came from the United States, Italy and Spain. In each case, the material was cDNA or gDNA derived from T cells, B-cell-depleted T cells, or PBMCs.

Trimming removed 3 bases from V and 9 bases from J; junction bases left unmatched: 7. CDR3 size: 12 residues. Germline CDR1 reads GTSNPN; CDR2 reads SVGIG (reference sequence). Per the original data handling: Amplifying reference gene primers gave estimates of nucleated cell counts. Some clones are missing from TCRdb's copy, which holds only in-frame ones; the method was immunoSEQ multiplex PCR. The D gene and trimming were derived from the DNA, and the V and J assignments and clone size from that table. The sample contains a few hundred thousand clones, around nine tenths of which appear only once. Sequenced: peripheral blood. The chain is built from TRBV30 and TRBJ1-2; 7 bases are shared with TRBD1. The receptor's source is a woman in her thirties or forties who had recovered from COVID-19. The CDR3 DNA reads as TGTGCCTGGAGGAGAGAGGGGGCGAGCTACACCTTC. Translated: CAWRREGASYTF.